The rows below give T cell receptor beta chains drawn from one sample of a study of shared clonotypes between healthy human individuals. The protocol was immunoSEQ multiplex PCR, while the TCRdb copy is restricted to in-frame clones and leaves out a portion. This sample yields about 1.5 million clones, of which around 95% are seen a single time; 1.2% belongs to the top ten. The specimen was naive CD4+ T cells sorted from blood. The origin of the receptors is a man aged 25-45 years in good health. CDR3s include the opening cysteine and the closing phenylalanine or tryptophan. A D gene is named only where the DNA matches it firmly. Clone size is not always given. Where it is, it says once, few, many or a class for expanded clones.

-,TRBJ2-6,-,TRBV27,CASAPGVLRDGANVLTF,TGTGCCAGCGCCCCCGGGGTTCTGAGGGATGGGGCCAACGTCCTGACTTTC
-,TRBJ2-3,-,TRBV7-6,CASSGMGARSTDTQYF,TGTGCCAGCAGCGGGATGGGAGCACGTAGCACAGATACGCAGTATTTT
-,TRBJ2-1,-,TRBV28,CASSLVGYEQFF,TGTGCCAGCAGTTTAGTCGGATATGAGCAGTTCTTC
-,TRBJ2-2,-,TRBV5-4,CASSLGGGRAGELFF,TGTGCCAGCAGCTTGGGGGGAGGTCGAGCCGGGGAGCTGTTTTTT
-,TRBJ1-4,-,TRBV5-6,CASSGRRQVNEKLFF,TGTGCCAGCAGCGGACGACGTCAGGTTAATGAAAAACTGTTTTTT
-,TRBJ1-1,-,TRBV18,CASSPMGGPMNTEAFF,TGTGCCAGCTCACCAATGGGGGGACCCATGAACACTGAAGCTTTCTTT
TRBD2,TRBJ2-6,-,TRBV7-2,CARSAASGSGANVLTF,TGTGCCAGAAGCGCGGCTAGCGGCTCTGGGGCCAACGTCCTGACTTTC
-,TRBJ2-2,-,TRBV7-8,CASSFGASVVGTGELFF,TGTGCCAGCAGCTTCGGGGCTAGCGTAGTTGGAACCGGGGAGCTGTTTTTT
TRBD1,TRBJ1-2,-,TRBV29-1,CSASQGAGGYTF,TGCAGCGCCTCTCAGGGGGCCGGGGGCTACACCTTC
TRBD2,TRBJ2-3,-,TRBV7-2,CASSFTSGFGVDTQYF,TGTGCCAGCAGCTTCACTAGCGGGTTTGGGGTAGATACGCAGTATTTT
-,TRBJ2-1,-,TRBV4-3,CASSQAGGQYNEQFF,TGCGCCAGCAGCCAAGCGGGGGGACAATACAATGAGCAGTTCTTC
-,TRBJ2-2,-,TRBV7-8,CASSLFQGNPGELFF,TGTGCCAGCAGCTTATTTCAAGGGAATCCCGGGGAGCTGTTTTTT
-,TRBJ1-5,-,TRBV10-3,CATTENPNQPQHF,TGTGCCACTACAGAAAACCCCAATCAGCCCCAGCATTTT
TRBD1,TRBJ1-2,-,TRBV19,CASSLGQGGGYTF,TGTGCCAGTAGCCTGGGACAGGGAGGTGGCTACACCTTC
-,TRBJ1-2,-,TRBV6-5,CASSYSPGNYGYTF,TGTGCCAGCAGTTACTCCCCAGGAAACTATGGCTACACCTTC
TRBD2,TRBJ2-2,-,TRBV7-9,CASTRGGLTNTGELFF,TGTGCCAGCACCCGGGGGGGCCTAACGAACACCGGGGAGCTGTTTTTT
-,TRBJ2-7,-,TRBV18,CASSPRGYEQYF,TGTGCCAGCTCACCACGGGGCTACGAGCAGTACTTC
-,TRBJ1-2,-,TRBV19,CASTSGDGYTF,TGTGCCAGTACTTCAGGAGATGGCTACACCTTC
TRBD2,TRBJ2-5,-,TRBV7-9,CASSLGYAGSGEETQYF,TGTGCCAGCAGCTTAGGATACGCAGGGAGCGGGGAAGAGACCCAGTACTTC
-,TRBJ1-2,-,TRBV5-1,CASSFVGELVSF,TGCGCCAGCAGCTTTGTGGGCGAGCTAGTCTCCTTC
-,TRBJ1-1,-,TRBV11-2,CASSSDPAWYTEAFF,TGTGCCAGCAGCTCAGACCCCGCGTGGTACACTGAAGCTTTCTTT
TRBD1,TRBJ2-7,-,TRBV28,CASRQRTGESYEQYF,TGTGCCAGCAGACAAAGGACAGGGGAATCCTACGAGCAGTACTTC
-,TRBJ2-3,once,TRBV5-1,CASSRGLSDTQYF,TGCGCCAGCTCACGGGGCCTTTCCGATACGCAGTATTTT
-,TRBJ1-3,-,TRBV30,CATWGSGNTIYF,TGTGCCACCTGGGGCTCTGGAAACACCATATATTTT
TRBD2,TRBJ2-1,once,TRBV28,CASSLWGRGNEQFF,TGTGCCAGCAGTTTATGGGGGAGGGGCAATGAGCAGTTCTTC
TRBD1,TRBJ2-7,-,TRBV5-1,CASSTAGTGVLRYEQYF,TGCGCCAGCAGCACGGCCGGGACAGGGGTTTTGCGGTACGAGCAGTACTTC
TRBD2,TRBJ2-3,-,TRBV10-3,CAITGGDTQYF,TGTGCCATCACCGGGGGGGATACGCAGTATTTT
TRBD1,TRBJ1-5,-,TRBV5-4,CASSFTGDQPQHF,TGTGCCAGCAGCTTTACAGGGGATCAGCCCCAGCATTTT
-,TRBJ2-7,-,TRBV9,CASSAAVGEFYEQYF,TGTGCCAGCAGCGCCGCGGTCGGGGAGTTCTACGAGCAGTACTTC
-,TRBJ1-1,-,TRBV2,CATLERSWNTEAFF,TGTGCCACCCTTGAAAGATCATGGAACACTGAAGCTTTCTTT
TRBD2,TRBJ2-7,-,TRBV11-2,CASSSPTSGTSYEQYF,TGTGCCAGCAGCTCCCCCACTAGCGGGACCTCCTACGAGCAGTACTTC
-,TRBJ2-2,few,TRBV10-3,CATGGQNTGELFF,TGTGCCACCGGGGGACAGAACACCGGGGAGCTGTTTTTT
TRBD2,TRBJ2-3,-,TRBV29-1,CSVLWGREGDTQYF,TGCAGCGTTCTTTGGGGTCGGGAGGGCGATACGCAGTATTTT
-,TRBJ1-2,-,TRBV7-2,CASSSDFRGLLYGYTF,TGTGCCAGCAGCTCCGATTTCAGGGGCTTGCTCTATGGCTACACCTTC
-,TRBJ2-7,-,TRBV4-1,CASSQDREFKQYF,TGCGCCAGCAGCCAAGATAGGGAATTCAAGCAGTACTTC
-,TRBJ1-5,-,TRBV15,CATSRDSGAGQPQHF,TGTGCCACCAGCAGAGATTCAGGGGCAGGACAGCCCCAGCATTTT
TRBD1,TRBJ2-7,-,TRBV5-5,CASSRRQGAGYEQYF,TGTGCCAGCAGCAGGAGGCAGGGGGCGGGGTACGAGCAGTACTTC
-,TRBJ1-1,-,TRBV29-1,CSVVLDKTSTEAFF,TGCAGCGTTGTCCTGGACAAAACGAGCACTGAAGCTTTCTTT
TRBD2,TRBJ2-1,-,TRBV19,CASSMSSGGRERDEQFF,TGTGCCAGTAGTATGAGTTCTGGCGGGAGGGAAAGAGATGAGCAGTTCTTC
-,TRBJ2-5,-,TRBV9,CASSVGTGLKKETQYF,TGTGCCAGCAGCGTAGGTACAGGGTTAAAAAAAGAGACCCAGTACTTC
-,TRBJ1-1,-,TRBV30,CAWRPPDGPNTEAFF,TGTGCCTGGAGACCACCGGACGGTCCGAACACTGAAGCTTTCTTT
TRBD1,TRBJ2-7,-,TRBV7-3,CASSPGTGYEQYF,TGTGCCAGCAGCCCCGGGACAGGATACGAGCAGTACTTC
-,TRBJ2-5,-,TRBV4-1,CASSQELGGRAGTQYF,TGCGCCAGCAGCCAAGAGTTGGGAGGCAGGGCCGGGACCCAGTACTTC
-,TRBJ1-3,-,TRBV6-1,CASTKTGTGNTIYF,TGTGCCAGCACCAAGACTGGGACTGGAAACACCATATATTTT
-,TRBJ1-4,-,TRBV5-6,CASSLGGVTNEKLFF,TGTGCCAGCAGCTTGGGGGGCGTAACTAATGAAAAACTGTTTTTT
-,TRBJ2-7,-,TRBV4-3,CASSQGAPGGQPYEQYF,TGCGCCAGCAGCCAAGGGGCTCCGGGGGGACAGCCCTACGAGCAGTACTTC
TRBD2,TRBJ2-7,-,TRBV18,CASSQSGRLPYEQYF,TGTGCCAGCTCACAGAGCGGGAGGCTACCCTACGAGCAGTACTTC
TRBD1,TRBJ2-4,-,TRBV7-2,CASSLGGQGANIQYF,TGTGCCAGCAGCTTAGGGGGACAGGGTGCAAACATTCAGTACTTC
-,TRBJ2-3,-,TRBV30,CAWSVSSLADTQYF,TGTGCCTGGAGTGTATCGAGCCTGGCGGATACGCAGTATTTT
-,TRBJ1-1,-,TRBV2,CASSEIRTEAFF,TGTGCCAGCAGTGAAATCCGAACTGAAGCTTTCTTT
-,TRBJ2-1,-,TRBV19,CASSYRDITGGYNEQFF,TGTGCCAGTAGTTACCGGGACATCACGGGAGGCTACAATGAGCAGTTCTTC
TRBD2,TRBJ2-7,-,TRBV27,CASRSSGLAGPPYEQYF,TGTGCCAGCAGATCCTCGGGACTAGCGGGACCCCCCTACGAGCAGTACTTC
-,TRBJ2-5,few,TRBV7-9,CASSFLQETQYF,TGTGCCAGCAGCTTTCTTCAAGAGACCCAGTACTTC
-,TRBJ1-2,-,TRBV4-1,CASSQLRDYGYTF,TGCGCCAGCAGCCAATTGCGAGACTATGGCTACACCTTC
TRBD2,TRBJ2-3,-,TRBV5-1,CASSPGTSRLTDTQYF,TGCGCCAGCAGCCCTGGGACTAGCAGACTCACAGATACGCAGTATTTT
TRBD1,TRBJ1-2,-,TRBV19,CASSRTGAYGYTF,TGTGCCAGTAGTCGGACAGGGGCTTATGGCTACACCTTC
-,TRBJ2-4,-,TRBV5-4,CASSRGSGAGKNIQYF,TGTGCCAGCAGCCGGGGGTCAGGTGCGGGCAAAAACATTCAGTACTTC
-,TRBJ1-2,-,TRBV28,CASSFRLTYRDGGYTF,TGTGCCAGCAGTTTTAGACTGACCTATCGGGATGGTGGCTACACCTTC